These T cell receptor beta chains were read from a single sample in a study of shared clonotypes between healthy human individuals. Generated by immunoSEQ multiplex PCR, the TCRdb table keeps only in-frame clones and is missing some. Of over 2 million clones in the sample, about 95% were seen once. Material for sequencing was naive CD8+ T cells sorted from blood. The receptors shown here come from a man aged 18-30 years in good health. CDR3s include the opening cysteine and the closing phenylalanine or tryptophan. D genes are given only for firm matches. Only some rows state a clone size, as once, few, many or a class for expanded clones.

abundance	j_gene	v_gene	d_gene	CDR3nt	CDR3aa
-	TRBJ1-2	TRBV2	-	TGTGCCAGCAGTGAAGCGCTTATGGGCCTCCCAGGCTATGGCTACACCTTC	CASSEALMGLPGYGYTF
-	TRBJ2-7	TRBV6-6	-	TGTGCCAGCAGTTACTCGACACAGATCTACGAGCAGTACTTC	CASSYSTQIYEQYF
-	TRBJ2-2	TRBV9	TRBD2	TGTGCCAGCAGCGCCAAAGCGGGAGGGCCTTCCGGGGAGCTGTTTTTT	CASSAKAGGPSGELFF
-	TRBJ2-1	TRBV13	-	TGTGCCAGCAGCTTGGGACGGGGTGAGCAGTTCTTC	CASSLGRGEQFF
-	TRBJ2-2	TRBV5-4	TRBD2	TGTGCCAGCAGCTGGGAGGGACTAGCGGAAACCGGGGAGCTGTTTTTT	CASSWEGLAETGELFF
-	TRBJ2-5	TRBV7-3	TRBD1	TGTGCCAGCAGCCCCACAGGGGGAGCAGAGACCCAGTACTTC	CASSPTGGAETQYF
once	TRBJ2-5	TRBV7-3	-	TGTGCCAGCAGCCCCGCGGTAGGGGAGACCCAGTACTTC	CASSPAVGETQYF
-	TRBJ1-1	TRBV4-3	-	TGCGCCAGCAGCCAGGGGCCGTTCGAAGCTTTCTTT	CASSQGPFEAFF
once	TRBJ2-7	TRBV5-6	-	TGTGCCAGCAGCTTGACCCCGGGGAGTACCTACGAGCAGTACTTC	CASSLTPGSTYEQYF
-	TRBJ2-7	TRBV28	TRBD2	TGTGCCAGCAGTTCCCCCAGGGAGGGGCTATCCTACGAGCAGTACTTC	CASSSPREGLSYEQYF
once	TRBJ2-2	TRBV5-1	-	TGCGCCAGCAGCTTACAGATCTCGAACACCGGGGAGCTGTTTTTT	CASSLQISNTGELFF
-	TRBJ1-2	TRBV10-1	-	TGCGCCAGCAGTGTGCGACGAAACTATGGCTACACCTTC	CASSVRRNYGYTF
-	TRBJ2-2	TRBV7-9	-	TGTGCCAGCAGCTTTTCCGTGTGGACCCGGGGCAACACCGGGGAGCTGTTTTTT	CASSFSVWTRGNTGELFF
-	TRBJ2-5	TRBV29-1	-	TGCAGCGTTGACTTCGGAGGTTCGTACCAAGAGACCCAGTACTTC	CSVDFGGSYQETQYF
-	TRBJ1-4	TRBV27	TRBD1	TGTGCCAGCAGTTTTCGACAGGGGAATGAAAAACTGTTTTTT	CASSFRQGNEKLFF
-	TRBJ2-2	TRBV7-3	TRBD1	TGTGCCAGCAGCTTGGTAGGGACAGGTGGCACCGGGGAGCTGTTTTTT	CASSLVGTGGTGELFF
-	TRBJ1-6	TRBV7-7	-	TGTGCTAGCACCCCCCGAGACAGAGATTCACCCCTCCACTTT	CASTPRDRDSPLHF
-	TRBJ1-1	TRBV5-5	-	TGTGCCAGCAGCGCTACACTCTACACTGAAGCTTTCTTT	CASSATLYTEAFF
-	TRBJ1-5	TRBV9	-	TGTGCCAGCAGCGTATCAGGGAGCAATCAGCCCCAGCATTTT	CASSVSGSNQPQHF
-	TRBJ2-1	TRBV27	-	TGTGCCAGCAGTTTATCAGGCAGGGGTAGCCTCAATGAGCAGTTCTTC	CASSLSGRGSLNEQFF
-	TRBJ2-1	TRBV28	-	TGTGCCAGCGCCCCGGGCGGTGAGCAGTTCTTC	CASAPGGEQFF
-	TRBJ1-2	TRBV15	TRBD1	TGTGCCACCGCCACGACAGGGGACCCCTGTTCTACCTTC	CATATTGDPCSTF
-	TRBJ1-6	TRBV9	-	TGTGCCAGCAGCGTAGGTAGTTCACCCCTCCACTTT	CASSVGSSPLHF
-	TRBJ2-1	TRBV27	-	TGTGCCAGCAGTGGGGGGCCCAACTCCTACAATGAGCAGTTCTTC	CASSGGPNSYNEQFF
-	TRBJ2-2	TRBV5-8	TRBD1	TGTGCCAGCAGCTTCTGGACAGGGGATAACACCGGGGAGCTGTTTTTT	CASSFWTGDNTGELFF